Here is one TCR beta chain with its context. The sample is drawn from a study of technical replicates of blood from several donors. The repertoire was sequenced with immunoSEQ multiplex PCR; TCRdb's copy has only in-frame clones and lacks some. This table holds approximately 68,000 clones, 95% to 97% found once. From germline, CDR1 is WSHSY and CDR2 SAAADI. The CDR3 spans 14 residues. V shed 4 bases and J 5 bases; nucleotides not matched to a gene: 5. Sequenced: T cells isolated from PBMCs. The chain uses TRBV10-2 and TRBJ2-7; 10 nucleotides align to TRBD1. The clonotype was recovered from a human donor in good health. CDR3 amino acids: CASSGTGGNNEQYF. CDR3 coding DNA: TGCGCCAGCAGTGGGACAGGGGGAAACAACGAGCAGTACTTC.